These T cell receptor beta chains were read from a single sample in a study of CXCR3-negative and CXCR3-positive naive CD8 T cells. One entry per CDR3 protein, without DNA, is what TCRdb gives after re-calling the 5' RACE reads. The sample's table shows under 85,000 distinct CDR3 sequences. Input material: naive CXCR3- CD8+ T cells from blood. All receptors derive from a human donor in good health. Some clones in this sample may be carry-over from other donors' samples. Both conserved end residues are part of each CDR3. The order of the fields is J gene, CDR3 length, V gene, CDR3 protein.

J: TRBJ2-3
length: 16
V: TRBV7-2
CDR3: CASSLVGGGPGDTQYF

J: TRBJ1-1
length: 15
V: TRBV5-1
CDR3: CASSLAGQGGTEAFF

J: TRBJ2-7
length: 14
V: TRBV7-9
CDR3: CASSLVDNSYEQYF

J: TRBJ2-2
length: 16
V: TRBV5-1
CDR3: CASSPYIDSNTGELFF

J: TRBJ1-4
length: 13
V: TRBV29-1
CDR3: CSVYPGTNEKLFF

J: TRBJ2-3
length: 19
V: TRBV4-3
CDR3: CASSRELTSLGFTTDTQYF

J: TRBJ1-5
length: 15
V: TRBV27
CDR3: CASSLQGQYNQPQHF

J: TRBJ2-1
length: 13
V: TRBV7-9
CDR3: CASSLYGINEQFF

J: TRBJ2-3
length: 17
V: TRBV10-3
CDR3: CAISASSHSGSTDTQYF

J: TRBJ2-5
length: 15
V: TRBV7-9
CDR3: CASSPTHGGRETQYF

J: TRBJ1-5
length: 15
V: TRBV7-9
CDR3: CASSLGSPSNQPQHF

J: TRBJ2-7
length: 15
V: TRBV4-1
CDR3: CASSQIPQGSYEQYF

J: TRBJ2-5
length: 13
V: TRBV11-2
CDR3: CASSLLYQETQYF

J: TRBJ2-7
length: 17
V: TRBV28
CDR3: CASSLSAGSPLAYEQYF

J: TRBJ1-6
length: 15
V: TRBV12-3/TRBV12-4
CDR3: CASSRRGAGNSPLHF

J: TRBJ2-7
length: 13
V: TRBV27
CDR3: CASSLGQPYEQYF

J: TRBJ2-7
length: 14
V: TRBV30
CDR3: CAWSVMDGTYEQYF

J: TRBJ2-2
length: 13
V: TRBV12-3/TRBV12-4
CDR3: CASSSVGSGELFF

J: TRBJ1-2
length: 13
V: TRBV5-4
CDR3: CASSPGRREGYTF

J: TRBJ2-1
length: 15
V: TRBV19
CDR3: CASSITASGSYEQFF

J: TRBJ1-2
length: 13
V: TRBV7-6
CDR3: CASSPGFNYGYTF

J: TRBJ2-6
length: 15
V: TRBV4-1
CDR3: CASSQYASGANVLTF

J: TRBJ2-1
length: 14
V: TRBV6-2/TRBV6-3
CDR3: CASSYSGLHNEQFF

J: TRBJ2-7
length: 14
V: TRBV18
CDR3: CASSPPGNSYEQYF

J: TRBJ1-4
length: 16
V: TRBV6-6
CDR3: CASSYTRGGLGEKLFF

J: TRBJ2-3
length: 13
V: TRBV29-1
CDR3: CSVDQETSVTQYF

J: TRBJ2-1
length: 12
V: TRBV29-1
CDR3: CSVPGIYNEQFF

J: TRBJ2-3
length: 11
V: TRBV23-1
CDR3: CAPNGTDTQYF

J: TRBJ1-4
length: 16
V: TRBV5-1
CDR3: CASSFGGGATNEKLFF

J: TRBJ2-2
length: 18
V: TRBV9
CDR3: CASSVRLAGEPNTGELFF

J: TRBJ2-5
length: 16
V: TRBV11-2
CDR3: CASSFGASNAEETQYF

J: TRBJ1-2
length: 13
V: TRBV13
CDR3: CASSSPRVFGYTF